A selection of T cell receptor beta chains follows, all from one sample in a study of cytomegalovirus exposure and HLA in healthy donors. The repertoire was sequenced with immunoSEQ multiplex PCR; TCRdb's copy has only in-frame clones and lacks some. The data contain under 70,000 clones, about 69% of them singletons. Sequences were obtained from PBMCs. These receptors originate from a middle-aged man in good health and CMV-seropositive. CDR3s include the opening cysteine and the closing phenylalanine or tryptophan.

CDR3 length,J gene,V gene,CDR3 protein
15,TRBJ1-1,TRBV29-1,CSVDPWTGVNTEAFF
13,TRBJ2-1,TRBV6-1,CASSEQGGNEQFF
14,TRBJ2-7,TRBV5-6,CASSLVSGNHEQYF
12,TRBJ1-4,TRBV19,CASSSLGEGLFF
16,TRBJ1-1,TRBV10-3,CATQGGAGTGNTEAFF
13,TRBJ2-1,TRBV5-1,CASSSLTLPEQFF
15,TRBJ1-1,TRBV5-1,CASSLSGTGNTEAFF
17,TRBJ2-3,TRBV7-2,CASSLGVGGPSTDTQYF
15,TRBJ2-1,TRBV9,CASTSDRGGYNEQFF
12,TRBJ2-3,TRBV2,CANGGGTDTQYF
16,TRBJ1-4,TRBV25-1,CASSEGAGVSNEKLFF
14,TRBJ1-1,TRBV5-6,CASSYRGMNTEAFF
16,TRBJ1-2,TRBV14,CASSQDRGQRTWGYTF
14,TRBJ1-5,TRBV19,CASSRDPSGQPQHF
13,TRBJ1-3,TRBV2,CASSTGAGNTIYF
19,TRBJ2-3,TRBV4-1,CASSGTSGGPTRHTDTQYF
13,TRBJ1-1,TRBV10-2,CASGQGRDTEAFF
12,TRBJ1-3,TRBV5-1,CASSLDENTIYF
16,TRBJ2-5,TRBV30,CAWSRPGLAGAPPQYF
16,TRBJ1-3,TRBV7-9,CASSLGNTELGNTIYF
17,TRBJ2-5,TRBV5-1,CASSLAVGRSAQETQYF
14,TRBJ1-4,TRBV27,CASSHTTSNEKLFF
12,TRBJ2-7,TRBV9,CASKVAGYEQYF
13,TRBJ2-5,TRBV5-6,CASSFGTEETQYF
12,TRBJ1-5,TRBV19,CASSGSIRAQHF
15,TRBJ1-1,TRBV2,CASRTTPTPNTEAFF
16,TRBJ1-5,TRBV7-2,CASSLVAGGSNQPQHF
15,TRBJ2-5,TRBV19,CASRKVGQSDKTQYF
11,TRBJ1-4,TRBV30,CAHGRDEKLFF
16,TRBJ1-4,TRBV5-1,CASSLKARVGGEKLFF
16,TRBJ2-3,TRBV6-5,CASSYDGGASTDTQYF
16,TRBJ2-3,TRBV4-1,CASSQVSAGLGNTQYF
12,TRBJ1-1,TRBV4-2,CASSLDMSEAFF
15,TRBJ1-5,TRBV7-2,CASSFGVLSNQPQHF
13,TRBJ2-5,TRBV11-2,CASSLGGAATGYF
14,TRBJ2-7,TRBV5-5,CASSPGTFSYEQYF
15,TRBJ1-1,TRBV7-4,CASSLGDWQNTEAFF
14,TRBJ2-5,TRBV7-8,CASSLGWSGETQYF
15,TRBJ1-6,TRBV7-9,CASSPDRDYNSPLHF
14,TRBJ2-5,TRBV13,CASSLRDTQETQYF
12,TRBJ2-5,TRBV7-2,CASSLPLETQYF
13,TRBJ1-1,TRBV15,CATSRDMGLKAFF
14,TRBJ1-2,TRBV2,CASSQQRLDYGYTF
13,TRBJ1-1,TRBV6-5,CASSRAANTEAFF
15,TRBJ2-5,TRBV11-2,CASSSLAGGQETQYF
14,TRBJ1-5,TRBV5-1,CASSLGYEDQPQHF
15,TRBJ2-7,TRBV19,CASSFAGTGTYEQYF
17,TRBJ2-3,TRBV7-3,CASSLDRGRIRTDTQYF
14,TRBJ1-1,TRBV6-1,CASTPLLGNTEAFF
13,TRBJ2-5,TRBV5-4,CASSLARAETQYF
14,TRBJ1-3,TRBV7-9,CASSLAISGNTIYF
15,TRBJ2-5,TRBV6-5,CASSYSAGGQETQYF
13,TRBJ1-1,TRBV10-3,CAISQDRVTEAFF
12,TRBJ2-7,TRBV5-6,CASIDFSYEQYF
15,TRBJ2-5,TRBV5-4,CASGSRGGLKETQYF